This entry lists 24 T cell receptor beta chains sequenced from one sample in a study of blood T cell repertoires in COVID-19. TCRdb's copy holds only in-frame clones and misses some; the assay was immunoSEQ multiplex PCR. Among 400,000 to 550,000 clones, roughly 85% were seen once, and the ten largest hold roughly 1.8%. The specimen was PBMCs or T cells enriched from blood (not recorded which). The receptors derive from a young woman with acute COVID-19.

J is TRBJ2-4 and V is TRBV11-2; D might be TRBD1 (6 bases). V was shortened by 5 bases and J by 7 bases, with 15 bases between the two germline ends. Germline lookup yields CDR1 SGHAT and CDR2 FQNNGV. The CDR3 contains 14 residues. The CDR3 is CASSLAARGNIQYF. The CDR3 DNA sequence: TGTGCCAGCAGCCTCGCCGCCAGGGGCAACATTCAGTACTTC.

The gene calls are TRBV19 and TRBJ2-7; 8 bases line up with TRBD1. There are 11 residues in the CDR3. V gave up 7 bases and J gave up 6 bases; unmatched junction bases: 2. Germline assignment: CDR1 LNHDA and CDR2 SQIVND (reference sequence). This CDR3 reads CASMDRVEQYF. The CDR3 nucleotides are TGTGCCAGTATGGACAGGGTCGAGCAGTACTTC.

The chain recombines TRBV6-5 with TRBJ1-4; TRBD1 matches 7 bases. This CDR3 has 14 residues. With V trimmed by 2 bases and J by 7 bases, 4 bases remained unmatched. Germline CDR1 and CDR2: MNHEY and SVGAGI. The CDR3 is CASSYGQGGEKLFF. The CDR3 DNA reads as TGTGCCAGCAGTTACGGTCAGGGGGGTGAAAAACTGTTTTTT.

The chain employs TRBV2 and TRBJ2-1; D is unclear. The germline gives CDR1 SNHLY, CDR2 FYNNEI. V lost 11 bases, J lost 8 bases, and 19 bases lay in between. This CDR3 is 13 amino acids long. For the CDR3, the DNA is TGTGCCTTAAGGAGTCCCTCTGGCTATGAGCAGTTCTTC. It encodes CALRSPSGYEQFF.

V is TRBV5-6 and J is TRBJ1-5, with 8 bases matching TRBD1. J was trimmed by 2 bases and V by 3 bases; bases with no gene match: 7. The CDR3 sequence is 16 residues long. Germline V lookup: CDR1 SGHDT, CDR2 YYEEEE. This CDR3 reads CASSWAAGGGNQPQHF. In DNA form, the CDR3 reads TGTGCCAGCAGCTGGGCGGCAGGGGGCGGCAATCAGCCCCAGCATTTT.

The chain carries TRBV6-1 and TRBJ1-2; 11 bases are a match to TRBD1. Germline values: CDR1 MNHNS, CDR2 SASEGT. The CDR3 consists of 17 residues. V was clipped by 4 bases and J by 2 bases; unmatched bases: 9. The CDR3 loop reads CASSGRDRGITNYGYTF. DNA for the CDR3: TGTGCCAGCAGTGGCCGGGACAGGGGGATAACCAACTATGGCTACACCTTC.

J is TRBJ2-1 and V is TRBV5-4; 7 bases are shared with TRBD2. The CDR3 contains 17 residues. V gave up 4 bases and J gave up 5 bases; unmatched junction bases: 15. Germline CDR1 and CDR2: SGHNT and YYREEE (reference sequence). CDR3: CASSQILRTSKNNEQFF. CDR3 in DNA: TGTGCCAGCAGCCAAATCTTACGGACTAGTAAGAACAATGAGCAGTTCTTC.

This clone was observed a single time. The same CDR3 is also encoded by other DNA sequences in this sample. The chain carries TRBV5-1 and TRBJ1-2; no definite D call. Germline V CDR1 and CDR2: SGHRS, YFSETQ. V lost 0 bases and J lost 2, with 5 bases in between. The CDR3 has 13 amino acids. The CDR3 coding sequence is TGCGCCAGCAGCTTGGACAGAAACTATGGCTACACCTTC. This translates into CASSLDRNYGYTF.

The chain combines TRBV4-3 with TRBJ2-7, with D perhaps matching TRBD2 (7 bases). Trimming left V 3 bases short and J 0 bases short, with 15 bases between. This CDR3 spans 16 amino acids. From germline, CDR1 is LGHNA and CDR2 YSLEER. The CDR3 reads CASSQGPGGHSYEQYF. Written as DNA, the CDR3 is TGCGCCAGCAGCCAGGGGCCGGGGGGACACTCCTACGAGCAGTACTTC.

The chain carries TRBV9 and TRBJ2-3; perhaps TRBD2 as D (6 bases). The CDR3 sequence is 16 residues long. V was pared by 0 bases and J by 0 bases, with 11 bases between. Germline-derived CDR1 and CDR2 are SGDLS and YYNGEE. The DNA for the CDR3 is TGTGCCAGCAGCGTAGAGGGACTTTCTAGCACAGATACGCAGTATTTT. This encodes CASSVEGLSSTDTQYF.

This chain joins TRBV6-1 and TRBJ1-5; D remains unclear. With 1 base removed from V and 7 bases from J, the gap between germline ends came to 14 bases. The length of the CDR3 is 15 residues. Germline assignment: CDR1 MNHNS and CDR2 SASEGT. The CDR3 region is CASSEERAVLQPQHF. The CDR3, as DNA: TGTGCCAGCAGTGAAGAACGAGCCGTTTTGCAGCCCCAGCATTTT.

This clone was seen only once. J is TRBJ2-7 and V is TRBV19, with a tentative D call TRBD2 (6 bases). This CDR3 is built from 16 residues. V was trimmed by 0 bases and J by 3 bases, leaving 15 bases between them. The germline CDR1 and CDR2 sequences are LNHDA and SQIVND (reference sequence). CDR3 amino acids: CASSIDLSGLRYEQYF. The CDR3 DNA sequence: TGTGCCAGTAGTATAGACCTTAGCGGTTTACGCTACGAGCAGTACTTC.

The rearrangement joins TRBV6-5 to TRBJ2-5; D gene ambiguous. Germline V gives CDR1 MNHEY, CDR2 SVGAGI. V was clipped by 4 bases and J by 1 base, with 13 bases between them. This CDR3 comprises 15 residues. The CDR3 loop is CASSSPQLVQETQYF. DNA of the CDR3: TGTGCCAGCAGTTCCCCCCAACTGGTCCAAGAGACCCAGTACTTC.

V and J are TRBV7-2 and TRBJ2-5; the D gene is possibly TRBD2 (6 bases). Per the germline V gene, CDR1 is SGHTA and CDR2 is FQGNSA. The CDR3 runs 15 residues. V lost 1 base to trimming and J lost 5 bases, with 14 bases between them. The CDR3 nucleotides read TGTGCCAGCAGCTTAGTGGGGACTGTCGGGGAGACCCAGTACTTC. Its protein is CASSLVGTVGETQYF.

The chain recombines TRBV7-3 with TRBJ2-1, with TRBD2 matching 8 bases. This CDR3 region has 15 residues. CDR1 is SGHTA and CDR2 is FQGTGA in the germline V gene. J was trimmed by 7 bases and V by 4 bases; bases with no gene match: 9. CDR3 sequence: CASSSGGALGNEQFF. CDR3 DNA sequence: TGTGCCAGCAGCTCCGGGGGGGCCCTGGGAAATGAGCAGTTCTTC.

This sequence joins TRBV5-1 and TRBJ1-1, with 10 bases fitting TRBD1. The CDR3 consists of 16 residues. From germline, CDR1 is SGHRS and CDR2 YFSETQ. Trimming removed 5 bases from V and 1 base from J; junction bases left unmatched: 8. The CDR3 DNA reads as TGCGCCAGCAGAACCGGGACAGGGGCCACGAACACTGAAGCTTTCTTT. It yields the protein CASRTGTGATNTEAFF.

V usage is TRBV15 and J usage is TRBJ2-1; no reliable D call. Germline assignment: CDR1 LNHNV and CDR2 YYDKDF (reference sequence). The CDR3 contains 16 residues. The V and J ends lost 4 bases and 1 base respectively, with 14 bases between them. The CDR3 reads CATSILQSESYNEQFF. For the CDR3, the DNA is TGTGCCACCAGCATCCTCCAAAGCGAGTCCTACAATGAGCAGTTCTTC.

The chain uses TRBV10-3 and TRBJ2-7; TRBD1 agrees at 9 bases. The CDR3 has 13 residues. J lost 5 bases, V lost 8 bases, and 7 bases had no gene match. CDR1 ENHRY and CDR2 SYGVKD come from the germline V gene. In DNA, the CDR3 is TGTGCCATCTTGGACAGGGGAGCGAACGAGCAGTACTTC. It translates to CAILDRGANEQYF.

This clone showed up just a few times. The rearrangement joins TRBV5-6 to TRBJ2-1; a weak D match, TRBD1 (6 bases). Germline V gene sequence: CDR1 SGHDT, CDR2 YYEEEE. Between the trimmed V and J ends, which lost 4 bases and 0 bases, there was a span of 14 bases. The CDR3 totals 16 residues. The CDR3 loop reads CASSPGQISSYNEQFF. In DNA form, the CDR3 reads TGTGCCAGCAGCCCAGGACAGATCAGCTCCTACAATGAGCAGTTCTTC. The full variable domain, in which reference TRBV5-6 and TRBJ2-1 provide the parts outside the CDR3, is DAGVTQSPTHLIKTRGQQVTLRCSPKSGHDTVSWYQQALGQGPQFIFQYYEEEERQRGNFPDRFSGHQFPNYSSELNVNALLLGDSALYLCASSPGQISSYNEQFFGPGTRLTVL.

The chain couples TRBV28 to TRBJ2-1; the D gene is possibly TRBD2 (5 bases). The CDR3 runs 14 residues. The germline V gene encodes CDR1 MDHEN and CDR2 SYDVKM. Trimming took 6 bases from V and 2 from J, leaving 11 bases between them. CDR3 nucleotide sequence: TGTGCCAGCAGAAGCGGTTGGACCTACAATGAGCAGTTCTTC. Its translation is CASRSGWTYNEQFF.

V is TRBV10-2 and J is TRBJ1-5; possibly TRBD1 for D (5 bases). This CDR3 comprises 13 residues. V lost 6 bases and J lost 7, with 13 bases in between. CDR1 WSHSY and CDR2 SAAADI come from the germline V gene. CDR3 sequence reads: CASSQGVGQPQHF. For the CDR3, the DNA is TGCGCCAGCAGCCAGGGTGTAGGGCAGCCCCAGCATTTT.

This chain links TRBV29-1 with TRBJ2-7; 7 bases map to TRBD2. The CDR3 length is 12 residues. V lost 4 bases and J lost 5; bases outside the gene matches: 5. The germline CDR1 and CDR2 sequences are SQVTM and ANQGSEA. The CDR3 nucleotides are TGCAGCGTTGGGGAGGGGAGGCACGAGCAGTACTTC. Protein: CSVGEGRHEQYF.

The rearrangement joins TRBV14 to TRBJ2-5; 10 bases agree with TRBD2. Germline V lookup: CDR1 SGHDN, CDR2 FVKESK. J lost 5 bases, V lost 2 bases, and 8 bases had no gene match. The CDR3 is 16 amino acids. CDR3 in DNA: TGTGCCAGCAGCCAACTCCTAGCGGGAGCTCGGGAGACCCAGTACTTC. This translates into CASSQLLAGARETQYF.

This chain uses TRBV3-1 (or the pseudogene TRBV3-2) with TRBJ2-6; D uncertain. Looked up from germline, CDR1 is LGHDT and CDR2 is YNNKEL (reference sequence). This CDR3 is 14 amino acids long. The V and J ends lost 6 bases and 0 bases respectively, with 6 bases between them. The CDR3 loop is CASRSGSGANVLTF. DNA for the CDR3: TGTGCCAGCAGGTCGGGCTCTGGGGCCAACGTCCTGACTTTC.